A single sample is the source of the 29 T cell receptor beta chains below, sequenced in a study of blood T cell repertoires in COVID-19. Measured with immunoSEQ multiplex PCR; TCRdb has only the in-frame clones, and not every one. The table lists roughly 14,000 clones, approximately 84% of them singletons. Sequencing was carried out using peripheral blood. These receptor sequences come from a human donor in a cohort sampled during active COVID-19.

The rearrangement uses TRBV7-2 and TRBJ2-3; D is possibly TRBD2 (6 bases). The CDR3 loop spans 13 amino acids. Per germline, CDR1 SGHTA and CDR2 FQGNSA. Trimming pared 6 bases from V and 4 bases from J, leaving 11 bases between. The CDR3 sequence is CASRLAGPDTQYF. CDR3 DNA sequence: TGTGCCAGCAGACTAGCCGGCCCAGATACGCAGTATTTT.

V usage is TRBV10-1 and J usage is TRBJ1-1; D is possibly TRBD1 (5 bases). The CDR3 spans 11 residues. The germline V gene has CDR1 WNHNN and CDR2 SYGVQD (reference sequence). V was shortened by 8 bases and J by 6 bases, with 10 bases between the two germline ends. CDR3 DNA: TGCGCCAGCCCCCAAGGGGCTGAAGCTTTCTTT. Its protein product is CASPQGAEAFF.

V is TRBV2 and J is TRBJ1-1; D is undetermined. The V and J ends lost 3 bases and 5 bases respectively, with 13 bases between them. The CDR3 spans 14 residues. Per germline, CDR1 SNHLY and CDR2 FYNNEI. This CDR3 reads CASSDFRGGTEAFF. In DNA, the CDR3 is TGTGCCAGCAGTGATTTTCGGGGAGGGACTGAAGCTTTCTTT.

V is TRBV5-1 and J is TRBJ2-3, with D maybe TRBD1 (5 bases). The length of the CDR3 is 16 residues. Trimming removed 2 bases from V and 0 bases from J, with 13 bases in between. Germline CDR1 reads SGHRS; CDR2 reads YFSETQ. CDR3 DNA: TGCGCCAGCAGCTTTGCAGGGCCCAGTAGCACAGATACGCAGTATTTT. Its translation: CASSFAGPSSTDTQYF.

The chain employs TRBV11-2 and TRBJ1-3; no firm D call. The CDR3 is 14 residues long. Trimming took 4 bases from V and 0 from J, leaving 7 bases between them. Per germline, CDR1 SGHAT and CDR2 FQNNGV. The CDR3 protein is CASSSFISGNTIYF. Here the CDR3 DNA reads TGTGCCAGCAGCTCATTCATCTCTGGAAACACCATATATTTT.

The V call is TRBV4-2, the J call TRBJ1-5, with a weak D call TRBD1 (5 bases). CDR1 and CDR2 (germline): LGHNA, YNFKEQ. CDR3 length equals 15 residues. Trimming cost V 1 base and J 4 bases, with 11 bases left between them. The CDR3 spells CASSQGAGGNQPQHF. The CDR3 DNA sequence: TGTGCCAGCAGCCAAGGGGCGGGGGGAAATCAGCCCCAGCATTTT.

This chain connects TRBV4-3 to TRBJ1-2, with no clear D. Trimming took 0 bases from V and 2 from J, leaving 13 bases between them. Germline V gene sequence: CDR1 LGHNA, CDR2 YSLEER. This CDR3 has 16 amino acids. The CDR3 is CASSQDQTGGNYGYTF. Here the CDR3 DNA reads TGCGCCAGCAGCCAAGATCAGACCGGAGGGAACTATGGCTACACCTTC.

The CDR3 DNA reads as TGCGCCAGCAGAATGACAGGGTACATTCCTTACGAGCAGTACTTC. It yields the protein CASRMTGYIPYEQYF. This chain uses TRBV10-2 with TRBJ2-7, with 7 bases that match TRBD1. Per germline, CDR1 WSHSY and CDR2 SAAADI. The trim removed 6 bases at V and 4 bases at J, leaving 12 bases unmatched. The CDR3 runs to 15 residues.

V is TRBV3-1 (or the pseudogene TRBV3-2) and J is TRBJ1-1; 7 bases are a match to TRBD1. V lost 2 bases and J lost 11; bases outside the gene matches: 11. The CDR3 has 14 amino acids. Germline assignment: CDR1 LGHDT and CDR2 YNNKEL (reference sequence). CDR3 in amino acids: CASSQSDRVVQAFF. CDR3 DNA sequence: TGTGCCAGCAGCCAAAGCGACAGGGTAGTCCAGGCTTTCTTT.

V gene TRBV7-8 combines with J gene TRBJ2-3, with 13 bases identical to TRBD2. V was clipped by 1 base and J by 3 bases; unmatched bases: 1. The CDR3 is 16 amino acids. In germline, CDR1 is SGHVS, CDR2 FQNEAQ. The CDR3 protein is CASSLVLAGGTDTQYF. CDR3 bases: TGTGCCAGCAGCTTAGTACTAGCGGGGGGGACAGATACGCAGTATTTT.

This clone was counted a single time. The chain combines TRBV9 with TRBJ1-2; D gene uncertain. Germline V gene sequence: CDR1 SGDLS, CDR2 YYNGEE. Trimming stripped 3 bases from V and 4 bases from J, with 13 bases between. CDR3 length equals 14 residues. In DNA form, the CDR3 reads TGTGCCAGCAGCGGACCCGGGGTCCCCTATGGCTACACCTTC. This codes for CASSGPGVPYGYTF. Full variable domain (rest looked up from reference TRBV9 and TRBJ1-2): DSGVTQTPKHLITATGQRVTLRCSPRSGDLSVYWYQQSLDQGLQFLIQYYNGEERAKGNILERFSAQQFPDLHSELNLSSLELGDSALYFCASSGPGVPYGYTFGSGTRLTVV.

The rearrangement joins TRBV7-9 to TRBJ2-7, with D tentatively TRBD1 (7 bases). The CDR3 is 15 amino acids. Germline CDR1 reads SEHNR; CDR2 reads FQNEAQ (reference sequence). V shed 1 base and J shed 3 bases, with 13 bases lying between them. The CDR3 DNA sequence: TGTGCCAGCAGCTTAGAGAGACAGGGACTCTACGAGCAGTACTTC. Translated: CASSLERQGLYEQYF.

V usage is TRBV5-4 and J usage is TRBJ1-4, with D possibly TRBD1 on 5 matching bases. The CDR3 totals 14 residues. V shed 0 bases and J shed 11 bases, with 14 bases lying between them. Germline lookup yields CDR1 SGHNT and CDR2 YYREEE (reference sequence). In DNA, the CDR3 is TGTGCCAGCAGCTTGGACATTTCGGGGGGGAAACTGTTTTTT. Its protein is CASSLDISGGKLFF.

This sequence joins TRBV10-3 and TRBJ1-6; 9 nucleotides align to TRBD1. CDR3 length equals 14 residues. The V gene's germline CDR1 is ENHRY and CDR2 SYGVKD. Trimming removed 8 bases from V and 7 bases from J; junction bases left unmatched: 6. CDR3 region: CAIGTGTVNSPLHF. The CDR3 DNA reads TGTGCCATCGGGACAGGGACTGTGAATTCACCCCTCCACTTT.

The genes are TRBV19 and TRBJ2-3, with D possibly TRBD2 on 5 matching bases. CDR3 length: 16 residues. Trimming left V 1 base short and J 0 bases short, with 11 bases between. Germline V gene sequence: CDR1 LNHDA, CDR2 SQIVND (reference sequence). The chain's CDR3 is CASSIGTGTSTDTQYF. The CDR3, as DNA: TGTGCCAGTAGTATAGGGACTGGTACTAGCACAGATACGCAGTATTTT.

The chain links TRBV4-3 to TRBJ2-2; 9 bases match TRBD1. Germline V gene lookup returns CDR1 LGHNA and CDR2 YSLEER. The J segment lost 3 bases and the V segment lost 0 bases, leaving 8 bases of the junction unmatched. The CDR3 loop spans 18 amino acids. The CDR3 DNA sequence: TGCGCCAGCAGCCAAGATAAAGGACAGGGGCTCTACACCGGGGAGCTGTTTTTT. Protein product: CASSQDKGQGLYTGELFF.

The chain is built from TRBV6-5 and TRBJ2-2; TRBD1 aligns across 7 bases. After removal of 6 bases from V and 5 bases from J, the junction contained 6 bases not matched to a gene. This CDR3 region has 14 residues. Germline assignment: CDR1 MNHEY and CDR2 SVGAGI. The DNA for the CDR3 is TGTGCCAGCAGACGACAGGGATTAACCGGGGAGCTGTTTTTT. Its protein product is CASRRQGLTGELFF.

This chain uses TRBV4-1 with TRBJ2-2; TRBD2 matches at 8 bases. The germline gives CDR1 MGHRA, CDR2 YSYEKL. The CDR3 runs to 13 residues. Losses at the gene ends were 3 bases for V and 6 bases for J; bases not matched to a gene: 0. CDR3 protein: CASSHGGAGELFF. CDR3 sequence (DNA): TGCGCCAGCAGCCACGGGGGGGCCGGGGAGCTGTTTTTT.

The chain employs TRBV4-3 and TRBJ2-2; D call uncertain. V lost 1 base to trimming and J lost 2 bases, with 11 bases between them. The germline CDR1 and CDR2 sequences are LGHNA and YSLEER. The CDR3 contains 16 residues. CDR3 loop: CASSQVAQANTGELFF. The CDR3 DNA sequence: TGCGCCAGCAGCCAAGTCGCGCAGGCTAACACCGGGGAGCTGTTTTTT.

The chain carries TRBV7-2 and TRBJ2-1; D may be TRBD1 (5 bases). This CDR3 has 15 amino acids. Trimming cost V 1 base and J 10 bases, with 17 bases left between them. CDR1 and CDR2 (germline): SGHTA, FQGNSA. The CDR3, as DNA: TGTGCCAGCAGCTTAGTAGTTACAGGTGCTGGGGAGCAGTTCTTC. Amino acids: CASSLVVTGAGEQFF.

The chain is built from TRBV2 and TRBJ1-2, with unresolved D. Per the germline V gene, CDR1 is SNHLY and CDR2 is FYNNEI. V was shortened by 6 bases and J by 4 bases, with 21 bases between the two germline ends. The CDR3 has 16 amino acids. The CDR3 spells CASRASRRPSGYGYTF. CDR3 DNA sequence: TGTGCCAGCAGGGCCTCCAGGCGCCCCTCTGGCTATGGCTACACCTTC.

The rearrangement joins TRBV4-3 to TRBJ2-7, with 9 bases that match TRBD2. The J segment lost 6 bases and the V segment lost 0 bases, leaving 6 bases of the junction unmatched. The CDR3 length is 15 residues. Germline CDR1 reads LGHNA; CDR2 reads YSLEER. The DNA of the CDR3 is TGCGCCAGCAGCCAAGATGCGGGGGGGGGCCGCGAGCAGTACTTC. Translation: CASSQDAGGGREQYF.

The chain carries TRBV7-2 and TRBJ1-5, with 9 bases aligning to TRBD1. This CDR3 comprises 14 residues. The germline gives CDR1 SGHTA, CDR2 FQGNSA. The V and J ends lost 4 bases and 4 bases, in that order; junction bases with no gene match: 2. The DNA for the CDR3 is TGTGCCAGCAGCTCGACAGGGGGAAATCAGCCCCAGCATTTT. It translates to CASSSTGGNQPQHF.

V is TRBV7-3 and J is TRBJ2-2, with 11 bases identical to TRBD1. J lost 4 bases, V lost 5 bases, and 6 bases had no gene match. CDR3 length: 16 amino acids. Germline V gene lookup returns CDR1 SGHTA and CDR2 FQGTGA. CDR3 sequence reads: CASSPRDRGVTGELFF. The DNA for the CDR3 is TGTGCCAGCAGCCCAAGGGACAGGGGGGTCACCGGGGAGCTGTTTTTT.

The chain uses TRBV3-1 (or the pseudogene TRBV3-2) and TRBJ2-7, with D maybe TRBD2 (6 bases). The CDR3 is 16 residues long. In germline, CDR1 is LGHDT, CDR2 YNNKEL (reference sequence). V was pared by 5 bases and J by 5 bases, with 22 bases between. The CDR3 protein is CASSSRDSSMGDEQYF. Written as DNA, the CDR3 is TGTGCCAGCAGCTCCCGGGACTCCTCGATGGGCGACGAGCAGTACTTC.

V usage is TRBV5-1 and J usage is TRBJ1-6, with TRBD1 identical over 7 bases. The CDR3 sequence is 14 residues long. With 3 bases clipped from V and 7 bases from J, the junction kept 4 bases outside the gene matches. The germline CDR1 and CDR2 sequences are SGHRS and YFSETQ. CDR3 DNA: TGCGCCAGCAGCTCAGGGGGGTGGAATTCACCCCTCCACTTT. This encodes CASSSGGWNSPLHF.

The chain combines TRBV9 with TRBJ2-5, with TRBD1 matching over 8 bases. The CDR3 is 15 amino acids. Looked up from germline, CDR1 is SGDLS and CDR2 is YYNGEE. V was clipped by 4 bases and J by 1 base; unmatched bases: 6. CDR3 amino acids: CASSKDRAGQETQYF. CDR3 nucleotides: TGTGCCAGCAGCAAGGACAGGGCGGGCCAAGAGACCCAGTACTTC.

The genes are TRBV30 and TRBJ1-2; no clear D gene. Between the trimmed V and J ends, which lost 2 bases and 0 bases, there was a span of 10 bases. Germline V lookup: CDR1 GTSNPN, CDR2 SVGIG (reference sequence). The CDR3 runs 14 residues. In DNA form, the CDR3 reads TGTGCCTGGAGTTACAGTGCCACTAACTATGGCTACACCTTC. It yields the protein CAWSYSATNYGYTF.

CDR3 region: CASSPPRRGNEKLFF. In DNA, the CDR3 is TGTGCCAGCTCACCACCGAGGAGGGGAAATGAAAAACTGTTTTTT. The chain links TRBV18 to TRBJ1-4; D might be TRBD1 (5 bases). The germline V and J ends were trimmed by 0 bases and 5 bases, with 10 bases remaining between them. Germline loops: CDR1 KGHSH, CDR2 LQKENI. CDR3 length equals 15 residues.